This T cell receptor beta chain was retrieved from a study of human T cells and chemical hapten exposure. For the study at large: Patch tests put 0.01% DPC on the upper back, and the results were checked at 6 days. Variation in per-sample TCR yields came mainly from small pooled library volume differences.

Study findings and constraints: Expanded TCR counts at PT1 went up together with patch test score, a positive correlation.

Time point noted: pre-sensitization, week 0. Treatment here: therapeutic diphenylcyclopropenone sensitization with weekly scalp DPC. The CDR3 spans 12 residues. V was clipped by 7 bases and J by 2 bases, with 9 bases between them. Germline CDR1 is MNHEY and CDR2 is SVGEGT. In the authors' methods: Across samples, TCR counts had a median of roughly 91,000 and ranged from roughly 23,224 to 700,000. TCRdb ran MiXCR on the RACE reads and lists one entry per CDR3 protein. The V and J calls and clone size come from TCRdb's table, not from the authors' own analysis. The sample includes 100,000 to 150,000 distinct CDR3 sequences, about 13% of them seen just once. This clonotype showed up just a few times. Its cognate antigen is unknown.

V usage is TRBV6-2 or TRBV6-3 and J usage is TRBJ2-7; D gene uncertain. The sequence came from a woman aged 18 to 35 with alopecia areata. Some clones in this sample may be carry-over from other donors' samples. Specimen: whole blood, collected in connection with sensitization to the hapten diphenylcyclopropenone (DPC). CDR3 coding DNA: TGTGCCAGCACCCCGACCCCCTACGAGCAGTACTTC. Translated, it gives CASTPTPYEQYF.